The 12 T cell receptor beta chains below all came from one sample that was sequenced in a study of blood T cell repertoires in COVID-19. TCRdb's copy holds only in-frame clones and misses some; the assay was immunoSEQ multiplex PCR. The data hold around 240,000 clones, with approximately 82% observed a single time. What was sequenced was peripheral blood. These TCRs come from a woman at least 80 years old with acute or convalescent COVID-19.

The rearrangement uses TRBV6-5 and TRBJ1-4; 7 nucleotides align to TRBD1. The CDR3 is made up of 15 amino acids. Trimming removed 2 bases from V and 8 bases from J; junction bases left unmatched: 8. Germline V gene lookup returns CDR1 MNHEY and CDR2 SVGAGI. The CDR3: CASSYEGQKGEKLFF. DNA of the CDR3: TGTGCCAGCAGTTACGAGGGACAGAAAGGAGAAAAACTGTTTTTT.

Points on this clone: Other nucleotide sequences in the sample specify the same CDR3. The chain is built from TRBV19 and TRBJ1-1; TRBD1 agrees at 9 bases. This CDR3 contains 13 residues. Germline values: CDR1 LNHDA, CDR2 SQIVND (reference sequence). V gave up 5 bases and J gave up 5 bases; unmatched junction bases: 3. The CDR3 DNA follows: TGTGCCAGTAGTCCCGACAGGGGGACTGAAGCTTTCTTT. Residues: CASSPDRGTEAFF.

J is TRBJ2-1 and V is TRBV5-1; 7 bases are a match to TRBD1. In germline, CDR1 is SGHRS, CDR2 YFSETQ. The J segment lost 1 base and the V segment lost 4 bases, leaving 2 bases of the junction unmatched. This CDR3 spans 14 amino acids. The CDR3 loop reads CASSGGQSYNEQFF. Here the CDR3 DNA reads TGCGCCAGCAGCGGGGGACAGTCCTACAATGAGCAGTTCTTC. The variable domain in full, with the rest retrieved from reference TRBV5-1 and TRBJ2-1, is KAGVTQTPRYLIKTRGQQVTLSCSPISGHRSVSWYQQTPGQGLQFLFEYFSETQRNKGNFPGRFSGRQFSNSRSEMNVSTLELGDSALYLCASSGGQSYNEQFFGPGTRLTVL.

The chain links TRBV19 to TRBJ1-1; a weak D match, TRBD1 (6 bases). Germline lookup yields CDR1 LNHDA and CDR2 SQIVND (reference sequence). The CDR3 length is 13 residues. Trimming removed 4 bases at V and 7 bases at J, with 13 bases between. DNA for the CDR3: TGTGCCAGTAGTAGGCGGGGGCAAGGTGAAGCTTTCTTT. Amino acid sequence: CASSRRGQGEAFF.

The chain couples TRBV9 to TRBJ1-1, with D maybe TRBD1 (6 bases). V lost 3 bases, J lost 3 bases, and 12 bases lay in between. There are 14 residues in the CDR3. Germline CDR1 SGDLS, CDR2 YYNGEE. CDR3 in amino acids: CASSANRAHTEAFF. The CDR3 nucleotides are TGTGCCAGCAGCGCTAACAGGGCCCACACTGAAGCTTTCTTT.

This sequence joins TRBV2 and TRBJ1-1; D is ambiguous. Germline values: CDR1 SNHLY, CDR2 FYNNEI. The CDR3 loop spans 13 amino acids. V lost 6 bases to trimming and J lost 1 base, with 9 bases between them. The CDR3 coding sequence is TGTGCCAGCAGGACGGGAGGGAACACTGAAGCTTTCTTT. Translating gives CASRTGGNTEAFF.

V is TRBV6-2 or TRBV6-3 and J is TRBJ2-1, with a weak D call TRBD2 (6 bases). V lost 0 bases and J 6 bases, leaving 12 bases between the germline ends. The CDR3 extends over 15 amino acids. The V gene's germline CDR1 is MNHEY and CDR2 SVGEGT. The CDR3 nucleotides are TGTGCCAGCAGTTACTCGGGGACTGGGGTCAATGAGCAGTTCTTC. Translated: CASSYSGTGVNEQFF.

V and J are TRBV12-3 or TRBV12-4 and TRBJ2-5; TRBD2 might be the D (6 bases). The CDR3 runs 13 residues. Trimming cost V 8 bases and J 1 base, with 11 bases left between them. CDR3 in DNA: TGTGCCAGCGGTTCTAGCGCCCAAGAGACCCAGTACTTC. Protein sequence: CASGSSAQETQYF.

The chain is built from TRBV7-2 and TRBJ2-7; 12 nucleotides line up with TRBD2. Germline assignment: CDR1 SGHTA and CDR2 FQGNSA. The CDR3 loop spans 15 amino acids. The trim removed 5 bases at V and 0 bases at J, leaving 2 bases unmatched. Here the CDR3 reads CASSQTSGSSYEQYF. The CDR3 nucleotides are TGTGCCAGCAGCCAGACTAGCGGGAGCTCCTACGAGCAGTACTTC.

The chain carries TRBV18 and TRBJ2-3, with a weak D call TRBD1 (5 bases). This CDR3 spans 14 amino acids. V lost 8 bases to trimming and J lost 0 bases, with 12 bases between them. The germline V gene has CDR1 KGHSH and CDR2 LQKENI. CDR3 amino acids: CASAGGASTDTQYF. In DNA form, the CDR3 reads TGTGCCAGCGCAGGTGGGGCCAGCACAGATACGCAGTATTTT. The full variable domain, rest sourced from reference TRBV18 and TRBJ2-3, is NAGVMQNPRHLVRRRGQEARLRCSPMKGHSHVYWYRQLPEEGLKFMVYLQKENIIDESGMPKERFSAEFPKEGPSILRIQQVVRGDSAAYFCASAGGASTDTQYFGPGTRLTVL.

The V gene is TRBV7-6, the J gene TRBJ1-4, with D possibly being TRBD1 (5 bases). Per the germline V gene, CDR1 is SGHVS and CDR2 is FNYEAQ. The V end lost 5 bases, the J end lost 8 bases, and 18 bases lay between the germline ends. This CDR3 comprises 15 residues. The CDR3 protein is CASSPSRGTAEKLFF. The CDR3 DNA reads as TGTGCCAGCAGCCCTAGTCGGGGGACGGCGGAAAAACTGTTTTTT.

CDR3 sequence reads: CASSSLAGERETQYF. CDR3 sequence (DNA): TGTGCCAGCAGTTCGCTAGCGGGGGAAAGGGAGACCCAGTACTTC. The gene calls are TRBV6-5 and TRBJ2-5; 10 nucleotides line up with TRBD2. V shed 4 bases and J 5 bases; nucleotides not matched to a gene: 7. The CDR3 runs 15 residues. Germline CDR1 MNHEY, CDR2 SVGAGI.